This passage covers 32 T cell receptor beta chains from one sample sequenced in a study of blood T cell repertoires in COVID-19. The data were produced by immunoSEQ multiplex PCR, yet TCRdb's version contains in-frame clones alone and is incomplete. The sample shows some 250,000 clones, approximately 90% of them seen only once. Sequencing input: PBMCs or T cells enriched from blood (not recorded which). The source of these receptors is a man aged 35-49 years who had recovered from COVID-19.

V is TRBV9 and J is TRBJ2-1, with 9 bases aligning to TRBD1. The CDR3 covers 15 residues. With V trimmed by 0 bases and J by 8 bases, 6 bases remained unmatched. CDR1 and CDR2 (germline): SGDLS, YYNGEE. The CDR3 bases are TGTGCCAGCAGCGTAGCTCCAGACAGGGGGGATGAGCAGTTCTTC. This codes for CASSVAPDRGDEQFF.

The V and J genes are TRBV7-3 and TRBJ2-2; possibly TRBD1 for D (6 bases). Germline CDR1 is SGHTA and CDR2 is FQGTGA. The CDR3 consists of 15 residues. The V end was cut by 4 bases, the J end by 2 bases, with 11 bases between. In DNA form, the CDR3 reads TGTGCCAGCAGCTATCGAGGGGGAAACACCGGGGAGCTGTTTTTT. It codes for CASSYRGGNTGELFF.

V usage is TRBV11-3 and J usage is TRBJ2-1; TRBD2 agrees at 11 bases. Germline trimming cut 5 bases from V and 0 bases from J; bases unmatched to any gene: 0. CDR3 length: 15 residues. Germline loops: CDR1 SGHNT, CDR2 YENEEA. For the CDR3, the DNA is TGTGCCAGCAGCCTAGCGGGGGGCTCCTACAATGAGCAGTTCTTC. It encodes CASSLAGGSYNEQFF.

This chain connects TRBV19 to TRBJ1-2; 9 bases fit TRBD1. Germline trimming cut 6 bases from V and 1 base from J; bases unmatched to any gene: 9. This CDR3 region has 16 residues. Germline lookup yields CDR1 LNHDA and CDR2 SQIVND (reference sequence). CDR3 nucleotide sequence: TGTGCCAGTAGCGGAGACAGGGGGAAGCTTAACTATGGCTACACCTTC. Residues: CASSGDRGKLNYGYTF.

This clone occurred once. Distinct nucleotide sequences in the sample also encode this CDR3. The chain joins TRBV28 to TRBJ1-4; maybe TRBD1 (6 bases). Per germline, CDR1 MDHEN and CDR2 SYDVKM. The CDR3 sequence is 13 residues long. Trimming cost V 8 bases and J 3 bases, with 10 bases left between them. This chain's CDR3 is CASRGQSNEKLFF. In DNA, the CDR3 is TGTGCCAGCCGTGGACAGTCTAATGAAAAACTGTTTTTT. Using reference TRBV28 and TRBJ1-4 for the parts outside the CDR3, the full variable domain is DVKVTQSSRYLVKRTGEKVFLECVQDMDHENMFWYRQDPGLGLRLIYFSYDVKMKEKGDIPEGYSVSREKKERFSLILESASTNQTSMYLCASRGQSNEKLFFGSGTQLSVL.

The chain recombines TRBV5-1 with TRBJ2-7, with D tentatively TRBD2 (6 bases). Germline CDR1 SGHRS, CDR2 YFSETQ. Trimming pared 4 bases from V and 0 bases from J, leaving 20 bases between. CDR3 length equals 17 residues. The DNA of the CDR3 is TGCGCCAGCAGCCAAGCGGAGGGATGGTCAATCTCCTACGAGCAGTACTTC. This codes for CASSQAEGWSISYEQYF.

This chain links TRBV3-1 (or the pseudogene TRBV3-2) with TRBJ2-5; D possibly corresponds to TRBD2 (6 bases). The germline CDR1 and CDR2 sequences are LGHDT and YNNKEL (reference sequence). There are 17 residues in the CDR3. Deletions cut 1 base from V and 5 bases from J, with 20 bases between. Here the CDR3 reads CASSQVSWDSRGETQYF. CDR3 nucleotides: TGTGCCAGCAGCCAAGTCTCCTGGGACTCCCGAGGGGAGACCCAGTACTTC.

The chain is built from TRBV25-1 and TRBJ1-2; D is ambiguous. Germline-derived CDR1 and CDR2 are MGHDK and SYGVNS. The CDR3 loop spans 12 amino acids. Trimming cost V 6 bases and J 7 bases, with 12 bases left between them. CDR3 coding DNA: TGTGCCAGCAGGGAAGACATCTCTGGCTACACCTTC. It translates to CASREDISGYTF.

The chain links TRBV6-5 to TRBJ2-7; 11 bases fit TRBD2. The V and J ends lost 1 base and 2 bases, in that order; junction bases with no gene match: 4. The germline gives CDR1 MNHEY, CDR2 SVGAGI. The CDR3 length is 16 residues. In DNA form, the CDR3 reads TGTGCCAGCAGTTACTTACCGGGACTAGCGGCCTACGAGCAGTACTTC. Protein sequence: CASSYLPGLAAYEQYF.

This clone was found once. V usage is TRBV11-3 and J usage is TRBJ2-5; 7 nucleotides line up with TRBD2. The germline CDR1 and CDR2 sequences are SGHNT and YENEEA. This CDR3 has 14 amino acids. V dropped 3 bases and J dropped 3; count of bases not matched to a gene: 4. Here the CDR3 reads CASSLYAGEETQYF. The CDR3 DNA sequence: TGTGCCAGCAGCTTGTATGCGGGGGAAGAGACCCAGTACTTC.

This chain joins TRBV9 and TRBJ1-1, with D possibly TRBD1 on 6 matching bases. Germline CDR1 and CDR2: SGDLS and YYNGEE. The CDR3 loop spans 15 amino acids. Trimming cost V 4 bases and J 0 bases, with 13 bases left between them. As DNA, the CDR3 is TGTGCCAGCAGCCCCCGAGGACAGATGAACACTGAAGCTTTCTTT. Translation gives CASSPRGQMNTEAFF.

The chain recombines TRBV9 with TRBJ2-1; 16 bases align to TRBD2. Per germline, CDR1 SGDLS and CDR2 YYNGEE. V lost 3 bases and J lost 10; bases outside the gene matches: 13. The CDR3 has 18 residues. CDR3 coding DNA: TGTGCCAGCAGCGGGGGACTAGCGGGAGGGTATCGCGCGCGAGAGCAGTTCTTC. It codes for CASSGGLAGGYRAREQFF.

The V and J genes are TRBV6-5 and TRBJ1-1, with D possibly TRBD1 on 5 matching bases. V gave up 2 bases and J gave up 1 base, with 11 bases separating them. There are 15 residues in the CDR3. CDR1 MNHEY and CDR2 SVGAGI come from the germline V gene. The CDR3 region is CASSYGMTANTEAFF. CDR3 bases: TGTGCCAGCAGTTACGGGATGACAGCGAACACTGAAGCTTTCTTT.

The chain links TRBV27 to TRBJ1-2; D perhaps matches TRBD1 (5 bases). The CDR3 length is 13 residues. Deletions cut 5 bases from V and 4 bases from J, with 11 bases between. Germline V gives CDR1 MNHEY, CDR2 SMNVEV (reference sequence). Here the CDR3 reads CASSPSQGYGYTF. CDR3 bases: TGTGCCAGCAGTCCCAGTCAGGGCTATGGCTACACCTTC.

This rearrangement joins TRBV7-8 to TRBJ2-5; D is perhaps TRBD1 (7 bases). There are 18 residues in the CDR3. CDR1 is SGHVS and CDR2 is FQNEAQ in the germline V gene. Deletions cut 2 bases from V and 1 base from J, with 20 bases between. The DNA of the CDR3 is TGTGCCAGCAGCTTATCGGGGGCAGGGGGTCCTCGCCAAGAGACCCAGTACTTC. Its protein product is CASSLSGAGGPRQETQYF.

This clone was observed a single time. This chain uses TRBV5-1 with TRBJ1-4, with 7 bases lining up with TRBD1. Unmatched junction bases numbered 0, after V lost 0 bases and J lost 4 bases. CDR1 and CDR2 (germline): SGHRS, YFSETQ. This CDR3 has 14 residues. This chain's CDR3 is CASSLDRGNEKLFF. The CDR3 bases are TGCGCCAGCAGCTTGGACAGGGGTAATGAAAAACTGTTTTTT. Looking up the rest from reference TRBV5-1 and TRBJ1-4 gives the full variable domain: KAGVTQTPRYLIKTRGQQVTLSCSPISGHRSVSWYQQTPGQGLQFLFEYFSETQRNKGNFPGRFSGRQFSNSRSEMNVSTLELGDSALYLCASSLDRGNEKLFFGSGTQLSVL.

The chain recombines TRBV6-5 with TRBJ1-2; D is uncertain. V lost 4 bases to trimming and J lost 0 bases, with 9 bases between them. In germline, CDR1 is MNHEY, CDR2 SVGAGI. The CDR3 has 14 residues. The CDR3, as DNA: TGTGCCAGCAGTTTTACTGTCGCTAACTATGGCTACACCTTC. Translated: CASSFTVANYGYTF.

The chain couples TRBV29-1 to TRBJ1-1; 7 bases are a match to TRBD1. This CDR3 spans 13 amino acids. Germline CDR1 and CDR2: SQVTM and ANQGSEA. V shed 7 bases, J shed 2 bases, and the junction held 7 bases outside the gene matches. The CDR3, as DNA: TGCAGCGGAACTCAGGGGGGAAACACTGAAGCTTTCTTT. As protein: CSGTQGGNTEAFF.

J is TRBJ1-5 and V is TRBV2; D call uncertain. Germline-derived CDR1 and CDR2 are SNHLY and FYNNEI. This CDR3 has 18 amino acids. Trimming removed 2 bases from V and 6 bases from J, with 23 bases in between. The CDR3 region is CASSEYSLRWREGQPQHF. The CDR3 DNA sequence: TGTGCCAGCAGTGAATATAGTCTGCGTTGGAGGGAGGGTCAGCCCCAGCATTTT.

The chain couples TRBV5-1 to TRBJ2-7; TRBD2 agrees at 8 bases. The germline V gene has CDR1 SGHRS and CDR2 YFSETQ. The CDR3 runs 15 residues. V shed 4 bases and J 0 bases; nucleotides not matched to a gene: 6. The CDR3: CASSVAGGSSYEQYF. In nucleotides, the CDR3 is TGCGCCAGCAGCGTGGCGGGGGGAAGCTCCTACGAGCAGTACTTC.

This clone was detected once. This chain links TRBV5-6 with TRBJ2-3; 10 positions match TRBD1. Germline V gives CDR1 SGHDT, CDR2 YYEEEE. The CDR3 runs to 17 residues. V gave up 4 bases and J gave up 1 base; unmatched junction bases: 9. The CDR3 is CASSVDRGQLGTDTQYF. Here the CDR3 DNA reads TGTGCCAGCAGCGTAGACAGGGGGCAGTTGGGCACAGATACGCAGTATTTT.

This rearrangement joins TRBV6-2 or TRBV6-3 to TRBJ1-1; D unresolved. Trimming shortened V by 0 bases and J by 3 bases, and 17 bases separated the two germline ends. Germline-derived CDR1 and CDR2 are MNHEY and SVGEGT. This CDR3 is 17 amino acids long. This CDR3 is CASSYSKYRTEDTEAFF. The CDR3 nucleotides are TGTGCCAGCAGTTACTCGAAATATCGGACGGAGGACACTGAAGCTTTCTTT.

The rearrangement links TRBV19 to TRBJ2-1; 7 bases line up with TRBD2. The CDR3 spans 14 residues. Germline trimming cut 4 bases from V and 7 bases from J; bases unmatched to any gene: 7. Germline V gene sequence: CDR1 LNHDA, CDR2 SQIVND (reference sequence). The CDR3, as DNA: TGTGCCAGTAGTAAGCGGGATGGGCGTAATGAGCAGTTCTTC. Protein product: CASSKRDGRNEQFF.

In nucleotides, the CDR3 is TGTGCCAGCAGCCAAGGGCCTGTAGGGGGTACTGGAAACACCATATATTTT. This sequence encodes CASSQGPVGGTGNTIYF. J is TRBJ1-3 and V is TRBV4-2; D possibly corresponds to TRBD1 (6 bases). CDR3 length: 17 residues. Germline CDR1 reads LGHNA; CDR2 reads YNFKEQ. Trimming removed 1 base from V and 2 bases from J, with 15 bases in between.

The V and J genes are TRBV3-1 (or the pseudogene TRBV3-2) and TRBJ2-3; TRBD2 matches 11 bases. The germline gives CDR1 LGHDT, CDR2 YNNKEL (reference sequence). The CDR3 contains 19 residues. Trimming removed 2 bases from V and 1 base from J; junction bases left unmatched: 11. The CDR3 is CASSQRGLAGGWRTDTQYF. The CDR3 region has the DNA TGTGCCAGCAGCCAAAGGGGGCTAGCGGGGGGATGGCGCACAGATACGCAGTATTTT.

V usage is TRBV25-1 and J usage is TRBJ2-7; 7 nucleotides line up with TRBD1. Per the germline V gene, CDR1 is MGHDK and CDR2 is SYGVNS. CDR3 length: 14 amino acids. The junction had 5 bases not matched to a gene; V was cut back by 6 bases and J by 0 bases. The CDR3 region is CASRTGTASYEQYF. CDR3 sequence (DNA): TGTGCCAGCAGAACCGGGACAGCCTCCTACGAGCAGTACTTC.

CDR3 in amino acids: CASSPGAGYQPQHF. CDR3 nucleotide sequence: TGTGCCAGCAGCCCTGGAGCGGGGTATCAGCCCCAGCATTTT. The rearrangement uses TRBV3-1 (or the pseudogene TRBV3-2) and TRBJ1-5, with unresolved D. CDR3 length equals 14 residues. Germline V gene sequence: CDR1 LGHDT, CDR2 YNNKEL (reference sequence). V lost 4 bases and J 5 bases, leaving 12 bases between the germline ends.

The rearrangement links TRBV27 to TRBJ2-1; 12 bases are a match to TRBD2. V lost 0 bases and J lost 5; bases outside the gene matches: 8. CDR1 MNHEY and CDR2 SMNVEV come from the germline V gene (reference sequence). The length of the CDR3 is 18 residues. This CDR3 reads CASSLSPLASGGDNEQFF. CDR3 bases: TGTGCCAGCAGTTTATCACCCTTAGCTAGCGGGGGGGACAATGAGCAGTTCTTC.

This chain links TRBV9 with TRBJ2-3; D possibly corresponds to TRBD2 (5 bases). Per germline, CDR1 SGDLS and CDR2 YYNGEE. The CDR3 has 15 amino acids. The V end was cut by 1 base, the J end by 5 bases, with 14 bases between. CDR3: CASSVFGEKGDTQYF. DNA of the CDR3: TGTGCCAGCAGCGTATTCGGGGAAAAAGGAGATACGCAGTATTTT.

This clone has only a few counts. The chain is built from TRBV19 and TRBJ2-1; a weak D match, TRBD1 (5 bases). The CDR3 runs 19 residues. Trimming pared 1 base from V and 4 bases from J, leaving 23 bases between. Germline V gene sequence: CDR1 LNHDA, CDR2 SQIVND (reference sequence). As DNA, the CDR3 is TGTGCCAGTAGTATAGTATCAGGGTGGAGTACAATGGGGTACAATGAGCAGTTCTTC. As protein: CASSIVSGWSTMGYNEQFF.

CDR3 region: CSALPKTNYGYTF. The CDR3 DNA reads as TGCAGCGCCCTACCAAAGACTAACTATGGCTACACCTTC. The rearrangement joins TRBV29-1 to TRBJ1-2; D uncertain. CDR3 length: 13 residues. V was shortened by 7 bases and J by 0 bases, with 12 bases between the two germline ends. CDR1 is SQVTM and CDR2 is ANQGSEA in the germline V gene.

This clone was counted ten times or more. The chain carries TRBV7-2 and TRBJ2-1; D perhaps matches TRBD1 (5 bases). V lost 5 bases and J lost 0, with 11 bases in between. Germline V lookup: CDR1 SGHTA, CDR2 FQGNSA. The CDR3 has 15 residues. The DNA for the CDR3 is TGTGCCAGCAGCCATGACAGCAGCTCCTACAATGAGCAGTTCTTC. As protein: CASSHDSSSYNEQFF.